Listed here are 25 T cell receptor beta chains from one sample, sequenced in a study of T cells after yellow fever vaccination. MiXCR was run by TCRdb on the 5' RACE reads, yielding one entry per CDR3 protein. The data show approximately 330,000 distinct CDR3 sequences, about 4% seen once. Sequenced here: PBMCs, sampled 5 days after the yellow fever booster vaccination. All receptors derive from a man aged 18 to 29 who received the YFV17D yellow fever vaccine.

In this sample, this clonotype turned up a few times. CDR3 amino acids: CASSQAGREAFF. CDR3 nucleotide sequence: TGTGCCAGCAGCCAAGCGGGCAGGGAAGCTTTCTTT. The V and J genes are TRBV4-2 and TRBJ1-1; D gene uncertain. V lost 1 base, J lost 8 bases, and 8 bases lay in between. The V gene's germline CDR1 is LGHNA and CDR2 YNFKEQ. The CDR3 is made up of 12 amino acids.

This clonotype has a handful of counts. The chain combines TRBV12-3 or TRBV12-4 with TRBJ1-5; no clear D. The CDR3 has 13 amino acids. V was clipped by 0 bases and J by 6 bases, with 6 bases between them. The CDR3 here is CASSLALTQPQHF. Written as DNA, the CDR3 is TGTGCCAGCAGTTTAGCCCTAACTCAGCCCCAGCATTTT.

This clonotype was counted between two and nine times. CDR3 residues: CASSPAGIPPQHF. CDR3 nucleotide sequence: TGTGCCAGCAGCCCGGCAGGGATCCCGCCCCAGCATTTT. J is TRBJ1-5 and V is TRBV14, with D maybe TRBD1 (5 bases). CDR3 length equals 13 residues. Germline CDR1 is SGHDN and CDR2 is FVKESK. With 4 bases removed from V and 9 bases from J, the gap between germline ends came to 13 bases. Full variable domain (remainder filled in from reference TRBV14 and TRBJ1-5): EAGVTQFPSHSVIEKGQTVTLRCDPISGHDNLYWYRRVMGKEIKFLLHFVKESKQDESGMPNNRFLAERTGGTYSTLKVQPAELEDSGVYFCASSPAGIPPQHFGDGTRLSIL.

In this sample, this clonotype turned up many times. This chain uses TRBV4-3 with TRBJ2-4; D uncertain. Trimming took off 1 base at V and 8 bases at J, with 9 bases between the two ends. Germline-derived CDR1 and CDR2 are LGHNA and YSLEER. The CDR3 is made up of 13 amino acids. The CDR3 region has the DNA TGCGCCAGCAGCCAAGCGGGCGAAGACATTCAGTACTTC. It encodes CASSQAGEDIQYF.

The rearrangement links TRBV6-6 to TRBJ1-6, with no clear D. CDR1 and CDR2 from the germline V gene are MNHNY and SVGAGI (reference sequence). V was pared by 4 bases and J by 6 bases, with 16 bases between. The CDR3 is 16 amino acids. CDR3 DNA: TGTGCCAGCAGTTCGCCCGACAATTGGTTTAATTCACCCCTCCACTTT. The encoded protein is CASSSPDNWFNSPLHF.

This sequence joins TRBV4-1 and TRBJ2-5, with 7 nucleotides matching TRBD1. The ends lost 3 bases at V and 3 bases at J; junction bases unmatched: 1. The CDR3 extends over 13 amino acids. Germline loops: CDR1 MGHRA, CDR2 YSYEKL. CDR3 bases: TGCGCCAGCAGCCAGGGACAGAAAGAGACCCAGTACTTC. Its translation is CASSQGQKETQYF.

V gene TRBV4-3 combines with J gene TRBJ2-6, with a possible D match to TRBD2 (5 bases). The CDR3 covers 16 residues. The V end lost 0 bases, the J end lost 0 bases, and 6 bases lay between the germline ends. Germline CDR1 is LGHNA and CDR2 is YSLEER. The CDR3 here is CASSQDRGSGANVLTF. In DNA, the CDR3 is TGCGCCAGCAGCCAAGATCGGGGCTCTGGGGCCAACGTCCTGACTTTC.

This clonotype was observed many times. CDR3 region: CSAAGLAGGTDTQYF. In DNA, the CDR3 is TGCAGTGCTGCGGGACTAGCGGGGGGCACAGATACGCAGTATTTT. The gene calls are TRBV20-1 and TRBJ2-3, with 14 nucleotides matching TRBD2. The CDR3 is made up of 15 amino acids. Germline CDR1 and CDR2: DFQATT and SNEGSKA (reference sequence). V lost 5 bases and J lost 1; bases outside the gene matches: 2.

This clonotype was detected only a few times. The chain has TRBV7-2 and TRBJ2-1; 7 nucleotides agree with TRBD2. The CDR3 runs 15 residues. The germline V gene encodes CDR1 SGHTA and CDR2 FQGNSA. Trimming cost V 3 bases and J 1 base; bases outside gene matches: 3. The CDR3, as DNA: TGTGCCAGCAGCTTGGCGGGAGCTTCCTACAATGAGCAGTTCTTC. This encodes CASSLAGASYNEQFF.

This clonotype was seen at least ten times. The rearrangement uses TRBV5-1 and TRBJ1-2; D not certain. The CDR3 runs to 14 residues. V was cut by 1 base and J by 0 bases, with 7 bases left in between. CDR1 and CDR2 from the germline V gene are SGHRS and YFSETQ. The CDR3 DNA is TGCGCCAGCAGCTTGCGAGAGGCTAACTATGGCTACACCTTC. Protein sequence: CASSLREANYGYTF.

This clonotype has more than one count but fewer than ten. The CDR3 nucleotides are TGTGCCAGCCCGAAACCCGGGACTAGCGGGGGCGGCACAGATACGCAGTATTTT. It translates to CASPKPGTSGGGTDTQYF. The V gene is TRBV7-9, the J gene TRBJ2-3, with 14 positions matching TRBD2. V was pared by 8 bases and J by 1 base, with 11 bases of the junction left unmatched. Germline V lookup: CDR1 SEHNR, CDR2 FQNEAQ (reference sequence). CDR3 length: 18 residues. The full variable domain, rest sourced from reference TRBV7-9 and TRBJ2-3, is DTGVSQNPRHKITKRGQNVTFRCDPISEHNRLYWYRQTLGQGPEFLTYFQNEAQLEKSRLLSDRFSAERPKGSFSTLEIQRTEQGDSAMYLCASPKPGTSGGGTDTQYFGPGTRLTVL.

This clonotype was observed at least ten times. The J gene is TRBJ2-7, the V gene TRBV20-1; weak D call: TRBD1 (6 bases). V was pared by 6 bases and J by 5 bases, with 14 bases between. Germline V gene lookup returns CDR1 DFQATT and CDR2 SNEGSKA (reference sequence). This CDR3 region has 12 residues. This chain's CDR3 is CSAPARGDEQYF. The CDR3 bases are TGCAGTGCCCCGGCCAGGGGCGACGAGCAGTACTTC.

J is TRBJ1-5 and V is TRBV20-1, with TRBD1 identical over 7 bases. The CDR3 loop spans 16 amino acids. Germline CDR1 and CDR2: DFQATT and SNEGSKA (reference sequence). V gave up 0 bases and J gave up 3 bases; unmatched junction bases: 8. This chain's CDR3 is CSARDLGRGDNQPQHF. CDR3 sequence (DNA): TGCAGTGCTAGAGATCTCGGCAGGGGGGACAATCAGCCCCAGCATTTT.

This clonotype was counted many times. The chain employs TRBV20-1 and TRBJ2-3; D may be TRBD1 (5 bases). Trimming shortened V by 6 bases and J by 0 bases, and 16 bases separated the two germline ends. Germline-derived CDR1 and CDR2 are DFQATT and SNEGSKA (reference sequence). The CDR3 runs 15 residues. The CDR3 spells CSAPRQISSTDTQYF. Written as DNA, the CDR3 is TGCAGTGCACCTAGACAGATTTCTAGCACAGATACGCAGTATTTT.

The gene calls are TRBV30 and TRBJ1-2; TRBD1 matches 7 bases. Germline loops: CDR1 GTSNPN, CDR2 SVGIG (reference sequence). The CDR3 is 14 residues long. With V trimmed by 4 bases and J by 4 bases, 9 bases remained unmatched. The CDR3: CAWTRQGPVYGYTF. In nucleotides, the CDR3 is TGTGCCTGGACGAGACAGGGACCCGTCTATGGCTACACCTTC. Filled out from reference TRBV30 and TRBJ1-2, the complete variable domain reads SQTIHQWPATLVQPVGSPLSLECTVEGTSNPNLYWYRQAAGRGLQLLFYSVGIGQISSEVPQNLSASRPQDRQFILSSKKLLLSDSGFYLCAWTRQGPVYGYTFGSGTRLTVV.

This clonotype was seen a few times. The chain couples TRBV6-5 to TRBJ2-2; D tentatively reads TRBD1 or TRBD2 (5 bases each). The germline gives CDR1 MNHEY, CDR2 SVGAGI. This CDR3 contains 17 residues. V was trimmed by 0 bases and J by 0 bases, leaving 11 bases between them. CDR3 nucleotides: TGTGCCAGCAGTTACTCCACCGGGACCGCGAACACCGGGGAGCTGTTTTTT. This encodes CASSYSTGTANTGELFF.

The table lists this clonotype with many counts. CDR3 nucleotides: TGTGCCACCAGCAGAGATGCTCAGCCCCAGCATTTT. Protein: CATSRDAQPQHF. The chain joins TRBV15 to TRBJ1-5; the D is unclear. Germline CDR1 and CDR2: LNHNV and YYDKDF (reference sequence). The V and J ends lost 0 bases and 6 bases respectively, with 3 bases between them. The CDR3 runs 12 residues.

There are a few counts of this clonotype. The chain joins TRBV7-2 to TRBJ2-2; possibly TRBD2 for D (5 bases). Trimming removed 2 bases from V and 7 bases from J, with 11 bases in between. Germline V gene data show CDR1 as SGHTA and CDR2 as FQGNSA. CDR3 length: 14 residues. CDR3 amino acids: CASSLRGFNGELFF. The CDR3 nucleotides are TGTGCCAGCAGCTTACGAGGGTTCAACGGGGAGCTGTTTTTT.

This clonotype has more than one count but fewer than ten. J is TRBJ2-3 and V is TRBV5-1; the match to TRBD2 covers 11 bases. Germline lookup yields CDR1 SGHRS and CDR2 YFSETQ. There are 14 residues in the CDR3. Unmatched junction bases numbered 6, after V lost 8 bases and J lost 4 bases. The CDR3, as DNA: TGCGCCAGTGCCGGGACTAGCGGCTCAGATACGCAGTATTTT. Protein sequence: CASAGTSGSDTQYF.

The rearrangement joins TRBV27 to TRBJ1-5; TRBD1 is a possible D gene (6 bases). Trimming removed 3 bases from V and 0 bases from J, with 15 bases in between. There are 17 residues in the CDR3. Per germline, CDR1 MNHEY and CDR2 SMNVEV (reference sequence). The CDR3 spells CASSLGASDFSNQPQHF. The CDR3 nucleotides read TGTGCCAGCAGTTTGGGGGCTTCGGACTTTAGCAATCAGCCCCAGCATTTT.

In its sample, this clonotype was seen a few times. The chain's CDR3 is CASSPFRGSGTEAFF. CDR3 nucleotide sequence: TGTGCCAGCAGCCCGTTCCGGGGTTCGGGCACTGAAGCTTTCTTT. The chain employs TRBV7-9 and TRBJ1-1; no definite D call. CDR3 size: 15 residues. Between the trimmed V and J ends, which lost 5 bases and 4 bases, there was a span of 17 bases. Germline loops: CDR1 SEHNR, CDR2 FQNEAQ (reference sequence).

There are many counts of this clonotype. The rearrangement joins TRBV29-1 to TRBJ1-1, with D uncertain. Germline-derived CDR1 and CDR2 are SQVTM and ANQGSEA. V lost 4 bases and J lost 3, with 9 bases in between. The CDR3 has 12 amino acids. The CDR3 reads CSVGPGDTEAFF. For the CDR3, the DNA is TGCAGCGTTGGCCCAGGTGACACTGAAGCTTTCTTT.

This clonotype was seen at least ten times. The J gene is TRBJ1-5, the V gene TRBV19; TRBD1 might be the D (5 bases). The ends were cut back, 6 bases at V and 9 bases at J, with 18 bases in the middle. The CDR3 spans 14 residues. The germline V gene encodes CDR1 LNHDA and CDR2 SQIVND (reference sequence). The CDR3 is CASRPRGGNSPQHF. The CDR3 DNA is TGTGCCAGTAGGCCCCGTGGGGGAAATTCGCCCCAGCATTTT. Complete variable domain (other parts from reference TRBV19 and TRBJ1-5): DGGITQSPKYLFRKEGQNVTLSCEQNLNHDAMYWYRQDPGQGLRLIYYSQIVNDFQKGDIAEGYSVSREKKESFPLTVTSAQKNPTAFYLCASRPRGGNSPQHFGDGTRLSIL.

Ten or more counts support this clonotype. The chain links TRBV9 to TRBJ1-4; unclear D gene. Trimming left V 5 bases short and J 5 bases short, with 10 bases between. The V gene's germline CDR1 is SGDLS and CDR2 YYNGEE. The CDR3 extends over 13 amino acids. The CDR3 DNA reads as TGTGCCAGCAGAGCGGAGGGAAATGAAAAACTGTTTTTT. Amino acids: CASRAEGNEKLFF.

The rearrangement links TRBV5-1 to TRBJ2-3; TRBD2 might be the D (6 bases). The V gene lost 4 bases and the J gene lost 2 bases, with 11 bases spanning the gap. Per germline, CDR1 SGHRS and CDR2 YFSETQ. This CDR3 has 14 amino acids. Written as DNA, the CDR3 is TGCGCCAGCAGCGGGGGACTCAACACAGATACGCAGTATTTT. Its protein is CASSGGLNTDTQYF.